The 31 T cell receptor beta chains below come from one sample, sequenced in a study of cytomegalovirus exposure and HLA in healthy donors (TCRdb year 2017). Libraries were built with the immunoSEQ multiplex PCR assay. A mixture of 60 forward primers for TCR Vbeta segments and 13 reverse primers for TCR Jbeta segments was used in the multiplex PCR. The clones in this table, taken by TCRdb from immuneACCESS, are in-frame only. Not every clone is retained; where verified, under half of the shortfall comes from an unresolved V gene, and the cause of the rest is unknown. In all, the sample holds 90,000 to 100,000 clones, and roughly four fifths of those were seen once. Jointly, the top ten make up approximately 7.7% of the sample. The material sequenced was PBMCs. The receptor set was obtained from a female donor in good health and CMV-seronegative.

V is TRBV6-5 and J is TRBJ1-2; D ambiguous. This CDR3 contains 13 residues. With 2 bases removed from V and 4 bases from J, the gap between germline ends came to 8 bases. CDR1 and CDR2 (germline): MNHEY, SVGAGI. The CDR3, as DNA: TGTGCCAGCAGTTACGGTGGGAGCTATGGCTACACCTTC. As protein: CASSYGGSYGYTF.

This chain links TRBV11-2 with TRBJ2-7; 9 bases map to TRBD2. The CDR3 sequence is 17 residues long. Trimming took 0 bases from V and 3 from J; bases not matched to a gene: 9. Per germline, CDR1 SGHAT and CDR2 FQNNGV. The CDR3 nucleotides read TGTGCCAGCAGCTTAGATTTAATAGCGGGAGTCATCTACGAGCAGTACTTC. This sequence encodes CASSLDLIAGVIYEQYF.

This clone came up once. The chain carries TRBV5-1 and TRBJ2-1, with 9 bases identical to TRBD1. The CDR3 is 17 amino acids. CDR1 is SGHRS and CDR2 is YFSETQ in the germline V gene. V lost 1 base, J lost 3 bases, and 8 bases stayed unmatched. DNA for the CDR3: TGCGCCAGCAGCTTGAGGCCCGACAGGGGGGGCTACAATGAGCAGTTCTTC. Residues: CASSLRPDRGGYNEQFF.

The rearrangement links TRBV2 to TRBJ2-7; 9 bases are shared with TRBD1. V was clipped by 1 base and J by 2 bases; unmatched bases: 0. The CDR3 consists of 14 residues. Germline V gives CDR1 SNHLY, CDR2 FYNNEI. The CDR3: CASSEDRGPYEQYF. The CDR3 DNA reads as TGTGCCAGCAGTGAAGACAGGGGGCCCTACGAGCAGTACTTC.

V and J are TRBV7-9 and TRBJ2-1; 10 bases map to TRBD2. Unmatched junction bases numbered 1, after V lost 1 base and J lost 4 bases. Germline V CDR1 and CDR2: SEHNR, FQNEAQ (reference sequence). The CDR3 sequence is 15 residues long. The CDR3 here is CASSLVSGRYNEQFF. In nucleotides, the CDR3 is TGTGCCAGCAGCTTAGTTAGCGGGAGGTACAATGAGCAGTTCTTC.

The V call is TRBV7-2, the J call TRBJ2-7; 12 nucleotides match TRBD2. After removal of 2 bases from V and 0 bases from J, the junction contained 2 bases not matched to a gene. Germline V gene data show CDR1 as SGHTA and CDR2 as FQGNSA. This CDR3 has 16 amino acids. The CDR3 nucleotides read TGTGCCAGCAGCTTAACTAGCGGGGGGCCCTCCTACGAGCAGTACTTC. The encoded protein is CASSLTSGGPSYEQYF. Combining the CDR3 with reference TRBV7-2 and TRBJ2-7 gives the whole variable domain GAGVSQSPSNKVTEKGKDVELRCDPISGHTALYWYRQSLGQGLEFLIYFQGNSAPDKSGLPSDRFSAERTGGSVSTLTIQRTQQEDSAVYLCASSLTSGGPSYEQYFGPGTRLTVT.

V usage is TRBV7-3 and J usage is TRBJ2-3, with TRBD1 as a possible D gene (6 bases). Trimming shortened V by 3 bases and J by 2 bases, and 12 bases separated the two germline ends. Germline V lookup: CDR1 SGHTA, CDR2 FQGTGA. The CDR3 loop spans 15 amino acids. The CDR3 protein is CASSFLGQNTDTQYF. CDR3 in DNA: TGTGCCAGCAGCTTCCTTGGACAGAACACAGATACGCAGTATTTT.

In its sample, this clone was seen once. The rearrangement uses TRBV2 and TRBJ1-5; D is undetermined. Germline CDR1 is SNHLY and CDR2 is FYNNEI. V shed 3 bases and J shed 9 bases, with 9 bases lying between them. The CDR3 has 12 amino acids. Written as DNA, the CDR3 is TGTGCCAGCAGTGAGGGAGGCGGGCCCCAGCATTTT. Encoded protein: CASSEGGGPQHF. Drawing the rest from reference TRBV2 and TRBJ1-5, the complete variable domain is EPEVTQTPSHQVTQMGQEVILRCVPISNHLYFYWYRQILGQKVEFLVSFYNNEISEKSEIFDDQFSVERPDGSNFTLKIRSTKLEDSAMYFCASSEGGGPQHFGDGTRLSIL.

V usage is TRBV19 and J usage is TRBJ2-7; 10 bases map to TRBD1. Germline V gene lookup returns CDR1 LNHDA and CDR2 SQIVND (reference sequence). Trimming at V came to 3 bases and at J to 5 bases, leaving 4 bases not matched to a gene. The CDR3 runs to 14 residues. In DNA form, the CDR3 reads TGTGCCAGTAGTATCGGGACAGGGGTCCACGAGCAGTACTTC. Translation: CASSIGTGVHEQYF.

For the CDR3, the DNA is TGTGCCAGCAGCAACAGGGGTGACTACGAGCAGTACTTC. Amino acids: CASSNRGDYEQYF. The chain couples TRBV9 to TRBJ2-5; 7 positions match TRBD1. The better agreement between TRBJ2-7 and the DNA end casts doubt on the J call. This CDR3 has 13 residues. The germline CDR1 and CDR2 sequences are SGDLS and YYNGEE.

The chain uses TRBV28 and TRBJ2-1, with 10 positions matching TRBD1. V was pared by 5 bases and J by 10 bases, with 11 bases of the junction left unmatched. The CDR3 is made up of 15 amino acids. Germline lookup yields CDR1 MDHEN and CDR2 SYDVKM. CDR3 nucleotide sequence: TGTGCCAGCAGTATTGCCGGGACAGGGGATGGAGAGCAGTTCTTC. Protein: CASSIAGTGDGEQFF.

The V and J genes are TRBV11-2 and TRBJ2-5, with TRBD2 identical over 11 bases. With 5 bases clipped from V and 2 bases from J, the junction kept 10 bases outside the gene matches. The CDR3 runs to 17 residues. Per germline, CDR1 SGHAT and CDR2 FQNNGV. The DNA for the CDR3 is TGTGCCAGCAGCCCCCTCAGACTAGCGGGACTGCAAGAGACCCAGTACTTC. Its translation: CASSPLRLAGLQETQYF.

The rearrangement joins TRBV6-6 to TRBJ1-2, with D unclear. Germline-derived CDR1 and CDR2 are MNHNY and SVGAGI (reference sequence). Between the trimmed V and J ends, which lost 8 bases and 8 bases, there was a span of 18 bases. This CDR3 is built from 13 residues. CDR3 in DNA: TGTGCCAGCTCCGGGAATTTCCGTGGAGGCTACACCTTC. This encodes CASSGNFRGGYTF.

The V call is TRBV4-3, the J call TRBJ1-2; D ambiguous. The length of the CDR3 is 15 residues. V was pared by 0 bases and J by 4 bases, with 12 bases between. Germline-derived CDR1 and CDR2 are LGHNA and YSLEER. The CDR3 protein is CASSQDLSQVYGYTF. CDR3 DNA: TGCGCCAGCAGCCAAGATTTAAGCCAGGTCTATGGCTACACCTTC.

The gene calls are TRBV7-6 and TRBJ2-1; no reliable D call. This CDR3 has 14 residues. Trimming pared 2 bases from V and 6 bases from J, leaving 11 bases between. Germline CDR1 SGHVS, CDR2 FNYEAQ. CDR3 sequence (DNA): TGTGCCAGCAGCTTATGGGCTACCACCAATGAGCAGTTCTTC. Its protein product is CASSLWATTNEQFF.

V and J are TRBV5-1 and TRBJ1-6, with 7 bases lining up with TRBD1. V lost 0 bases, J lost 6 bases, and 6 bases stayed unmatched. CDR1 is SGHRS and CDR2 is YFSETQ in the germline V gene. This CDR3 spans 16 amino acids. The CDR3 DNA sequence: TGCGCCAGCAGCTTGGGGGGGACAGAGCCTAATTCACCCCTCCACTTT. Translating it yields CASSLGGTEPNSPLHF.

The genes are TRBV28 and TRBJ1-6; 10 bases fit TRBD1. CDR3 length: 15 amino acids. The germline V gene has CDR1 MDHEN and CDR2 SYDVKM. Trimming removed 4 bases from V and 10 bases from J; junction bases left unmatched: 7. As DNA, the CDR3 is TGTGCCAGCAGTTCTCTGACAGGGGGCCGGTCACCCCTCCACTTT. Translating gives CASSSLTGGRSPLHF. The full variable domain, its missing parts supplied by reference TRBV28 and TRBJ1-6, is DVKVTQSSRYLVKRTGEKVFLECVQDMDHENMFWYRQDPGLGLRLIYFSYDVKMKEKGDIPEGYSVSREKKERFSLILESASTNQTSMYLCASSSLTGGRSPLHFGNGTRLTVT.

This clone was detected only once. The chain is built from TRBV9 and TRBJ1-1; the D is unclear. V was clipped by 0 bases and J by 3 bases, with 6 bases between them. This CDR3 comprises 13 residues. The germline V gene has CDR1 SGDLS and CDR2 YYNGEE. The CDR3 sequence is CASSVAVYTEAFF. The CDR3 coding sequence is TGTGCCAGCAGCGTAGCCGTGTACACTGAAGCTTTCTTT.

The V gene is TRBV5-5, the J gene TRBJ2-5, with TRBD1 as a possible D gene (6 bases). CDR3 length: 14 residues. Per germline, CDR1 SGHKS and CDR2 YYEKEE (reference sequence). Trimming removed 4 bases at V and 2 bases at J, with 12 bases between. In nucleotides, the CDR3 is TGTGCCAGCAGCCTCGGACAGCTTCAAGAGACCCAGTACTTC. Residues: CASSLGQLQETQYF.

Here the CDR3 DNA reads TGCAGCGTTGAAATGCGACTTCATCATGAGCAGTTCTTC. Protein sequence: CSVEMRLHHEQFF. V gene TRBV29-1 combines with J gene TRBJ2-1; D gene uncertain. The length of the CDR3 is 13 residues. Per germline, CDR1 SQVTM and CDR2 ANQGSEA. The V and J ends lost 2 bases and 8 bases respectively, with 13 bases between them.

There are a few counts of this clone. The chain carries TRBV28 and TRBJ2-1; a weak D match, TRBD1 (5 bases). This CDR3 is built from 16 residues. The V gene lost 4 bases and the J gene lost 1 base, with 14 bases spanning the gap. Germline V gene data show CDR1 as MDHEN and CDR2 as SYDVKM. The CDR3 loop reads CASSWEIRGSYNEQFF. CDR3 DNA: TGTGCCAGCAGTTGGGAAATAAGGGGTTCCTACAATGAGCAGTTCTTC.

The chain joins TRBV11-3 to TRBJ2-3; D not resolved. The V gene lost 2 bases and the J gene lost 3 bases, with 12 bases spanning the gap. Germline V lookup: CDR1 SGHNT, CDR2 YENEEA. The CDR3 loop spans 15 amino acids. The CDR3: CASSLRRGATDTQYF. In DNA form, the CDR3 reads TGTGCCAGCAGCTTACGTAGAGGCGCTACAGATACGCAGTATTTT.

The chain is built from TRBV7-3 and TRBJ2-1; 7 bases are a match to TRBD1. V shed 4 bases, J shed 10 bases, and the junction held 7 bases outside the gene matches. Germline V gene data show CDR1 as SGHTA and CDR2 as FQGTGA. The CDR3 sequence is 13 residues long. Here the CDR3 reads CASSSRDRTEQFF. CDR3 in DNA: TGTGCCAGCAGCTCCCGGGACAGAACCGAGCAGTTCTTC.

The CDR3 region has the DNA TGTGCCAGCAGCTCGGGGGTCGGGAGAGGAAACACCATATATTTT. This codes for CASSSGVGRGNTIYF. The chain combines TRBV5-4 with TRBJ1-3; the D gene is possibly TRBD1 (5 bases). Germline V gene sequence: CDR1 SGHNT, CDR2 YYREEE (reference sequence). Trimming removed 3 bases from V and 4 bases from J, with 14 bases in between. The CDR3 runs to 15 residues.

This sequence joins TRBV6-1 and TRBJ2-2; possibly TRBD1 for D (5 bases). Germline V gene data show CDR1 as MNHNS and CDR2 as SASEGT. The CDR3 sequence is 17 residues long. Trimming took off 0 bases at V and 4 bases at J, with 15 bases between the two ends. The CDR3 DNA reads TGTGCCAGCAGTGAAGCCAGGGCTACTTCACTCACCGGGGAGCTGTTTTTT. Translated, it gives CASSEARATSLTGELFF.

This clone has only one observation. V is TRBV6-5 and J is TRBJ2-7, with 7 bases lining up with TRBD2. This CDR3 has 13 residues. J gave up 6 bases and V 7 bases, and 9 bases lay outside the gene matches. Germline V gene data show CDR1 as MNHEY and CDR2 as SVGAGI. In DNA, the CDR3 is TGTGCCAGCAAGGTCAGCGGGAAAGGCGAGCAGTACTTC. Translation gives CASKVSGKGEQYF.

CDR3 sequence (DNA): TGTGCCAGTAGTATGATACAGGTATGGAACACTGAAGCTTTCTTT. It encodes CASSMIQVWNTEAFF. The chain combines TRBV19 with TRBJ1-1; D perhaps matches TRBD1 (5 bases). The V and J ends lost 3 bases and 1 base respectively, with 12 bases between them. The CDR3 runs 15 residues. CDR1 LNHDA and CDR2 SQIVND come from the germline V gene (reference sequence). The variable domain in full, completed from reference TRBV19 and TRBJ1-1, reads DGGITQSPKYLFRKEGQNVTLSCEQNLNHDAMYWYRQDPGQGLRLIYYSQIVNDFQKGDIAEGYSVSREKKESFPLTVTSAQKNPTAFYLCASSMIQVWNTEAFFGQGTRLTVV.

This chain uses TRBV13 with TRBJ2-3; TRBD1 is a possible D gene (5 bases). Germline V gives CDR1 PRHDT, CDR2 FYEKMQ (reference sequence). This CDR3 spans 14 amino acids. V lost 0 bases and J 10 bases, leaving 14 bases between the germline ends. The CDR3 sequence: CASSLGPQGVSQYF. The CDR3 bases are TGTGCCAGCAGCTTAGGCCCACAAGGGGTATCGCAGTATTTT.

V gene TRBV28 combines with J gene TRBJ2-2; 7 positions agree with TRBD1. Germline V gene lookup returns CDR1 MDHEN and CDR2 SYDVKM. The CDR3 is made up of 14 amino acids. J gave up 3 bases and V 5 bases, and 3 bases lay outside the gene matches. Here the CDR3 reads CASSLGQHTGELFF. The CDR3 bases are TGTGCCAGCAGTCTGGGACAGCACACCGGGGAGCTGTTTTTT.

The chain uses TRBV4-3 and TRBJ1-3; D possibly corresponds to TRBD1 (6 bases). This CDR3 has 18 amino acids. The V gene's germline CDR1 is LGHNA and CDR2 YSLEER. The V and J ends lost 2 bases and 3 bases respectively, with 20 bases between them. CDR3 amino acids: CASSQSTGGSSGGNTIYF. CDR3 in DNA: TGCGCCAGCAGCCAATCAACGGGGGGCTCCTCCGGTGGAAACACCATATATTTT.

The J gene is TRBJ1-2, the V gene TRBV6-5; D gene uncertain. This CDR3 is built from 13 residues. The germline gives CDR1 MNHEY, CDR2 SVGAGI. V was cut by 5 bases and J by 8 bases, with 15 bases left in between. The chain's CDR3 is CASSDSKAVGYTF. For the CDR3, the DNA is TGTGCCAGCAGTGATAGTAAAGCCGTAGGCTACACCTTC.